This TCR beta chain was observed in a study of blood T cell repertoires in COVID-19. V lost 1 base and J lost 6; bases outside the gene matches: 7. The CDR3 has 16 residues. The germline V gene has CDR1 SGHVS and CDR2 FNYEAQ. Using immunoSEQ multiplex PCR, the repertoire was profiled, and TCRdb retains in-frame clones only, with some absent. The sample shows under 200,000 clones, roughly 87% of them seen only once. Sample: PBMCs or T cells enriched from blood (not recorded which). The chain joins TRBV7-6 to TRBJ2-3, with 10 bases lining up with TRBD2. This clonotype was obtained from a woman in her 50s who had recovered from COVID-19. CDR3 bases: TGTGCCAGCAGCTTAGGCCTAGCGGGAGCCCAGGATACGCAGTATTTT. Its protein is CASSLGLAGAQDTQYF.